This passage covers 25 T cell receptor beta chains from one sample sequenced in a study of T cells after yellow fever vaccination. Via MiXCR, TCRdb re-called the 5' RACE reads, giving one row per CDR3 protein. Of 500,000 to 650,000 distinct CDR3 sequences in the sample, about 13% were seen once. The sequencing here drew on PBMCs, taken on the day of the yellow fever booster vaccination. These receptor sequences come from a man aged 30 to 45 who received the YFV17D yellow fever vaccine.

This clonotype was found a few times. The chain links TRBV6-2 or TRBV6-3 to TRBJ2-4; D assignment may be TRBD1 or TRBD2 (6 bases each). This CDR3 comprises 14 residues. V was clipped by 5 bases and J by 5 bases, with 13 bases between them. Germline lookup yields CDR1 MNHEY and CDR2 SVGEGT. This CDR3 is CASSPRGGENIQYF. The CDR3, as DNA: TGTGCCAGCAGTCCCAGGGGAGGAGAAAACATTCAGTACTTC.

The CDR3 bases are TGTGCCAGCAGCTTACGTGGGGGTTCCGGTGGCTACACCTTC. Its protein is CASSLRGGSGGYTF. This chain joins TRBV7-2 and TRBJ1-2, with D possibly matching TRBD1 (5 bases). Between the trimmed V and J ends, which lost 2 bases and 7 bases, there was a span of 14 bases. The V gene's germline CDR1 is SGHTA and CDR2 FQGNSA. This CDR3 is 14 amino acids long.

The chain has TRBV12-3 or TRBV12-4 and TRBJ2-3; 9 bases map to TRBD2. V shed 7 bases and J 6 bases; nucleotides not matched to a gene: 8. The CDR3 is made up of 14 amino acids. The CDR3 is CASTSGTSKDTQYF. CDR3 nucleotides: TGTGCCAGCACTTCCGGGACTAGCAAGGATACGCAGTATTTT.

This clonotype was counted only a few times. The chain carries TRBV7-2 and TRBJ2-3, with D possibly matching TRBD2 (7 bases). Trimming shortened V by 1 base and J by 6 bases, and 14 bases separated the two germline ends. CDR3 length equals 15 residues. Germline V gives CDR1 SGHTA, CDR2 FQGNSA. Here the CDR3 reads CASSLVRGPRDTQYF. The CDR3 DNA follows: TGTGCCAGCAGCTTAGTGCGGGGGCCCCGTGATACGCAGTATTTT.

The table lists this clonotype with a few counts. V and J are TRBV7-2 and TRBJ2-2; 11 bases map to TRBD2. This CDR3 contains 16 residues. Looked up from germline, CDR1 is SGHTA and CDR2 is FQGNSA. J gave up 5 bases and V 5 bases, and 7 bases lay outside the gene matches. CDR3 sequence: CASSLRLAGTTGELFF. CDR3 coding DNA: TGTGCCAGCAGCCTAAGACTAGCGGGGACGACCGGGGAGCTGTTTTTT.

There are a few counts of this clonotype. The chain joins TRBV4-3 to TRBJ2-2; perhaps TRBD1 as D (5 bases). Germline loops: CDR1 LGHNA, CDR2 YSLEER. The CDR3 contains 15 residues. V was trimmed by 1 base and J by 7 bases, leaving 13 bases between them. The CDR3 reads CASSQGRVAVGELFF. As DNA, the CDR3 is TGCGCCAGCAGCCAAGGCAGGGTTGCAGTCGGGGAGCTGTTTTTT.

This clonotype was seen a handful of times. This chain joins TRBV21-1 and TRBJ2-7; no check of the table's D call, TRBD1, against the DNA was made. TRBV21-1 is classified as a pseudogene. This CDR3 is 19 amino acids long. The CDR3 DNA reads as TGTGCCACCGTCTTATCCTCCTCGTTGAGCGCTAAGGGGACCTACGAGCAGTACTTC. The encoded protein is CATVLSSSLSAKGTYEQYF.

This clonotype turned up a few times. The chain employs TRBV20-1 and TRBJ1-2, with TRBD1 as a possible D gene (6 bases). This CDR3 spans 13 amino acids. Deletions cut 5 bases from V and 9 bases from J, with 19 bases between. Germline V gives CDR1 DFQATT, CDR2 SNEGSKA (reference sequence). The CDR3 DNA reads TGCAGTGCTCCTGGGGGGCCTACGGGTCGCTACACCTTC. Protein sequence: CSAPGGPTGRYTF.

V gene TRBV24-1 combines with J gene TRBJ2-4; D ambiguous. CDR1 KGHDR and CDR2 SFDVKD come from the germline V gene. The CDR3 sequence is 15 residues long. Trimming took off 3 bases at V and 2 bases at J, with 10 bases between the two ends. DNA of the CDR3: TGTGCCACCAGTGATCCAAGTGGGACCAAAAACATTCAGTACTTC. Translation: CATSDPSGTKNIQYF.

This rearrangement joins TRBV5-8 to TRBJ2-5, with 8 bases aligning to TRBD2. Per germline, CDR1 SGHTS and CDR2 YDEGEE. This CDR3 contains 14 residues. V shed 5 bases and J 5 bases; nucleotides not matched to a gene: 8. In DNA form, the CDR3 reads TGTGCCAGCAGGCCCAGCGGGAGTCGGGAGACCCAGTACTTC. Its protein product is CASRPSGSRETQYF. The full variable domain, its missing parts supplied by reference TRBV5-8 and TRBJ2-5, is EAGVTQSPTHLIKTRGQQATLRCSPISGHTSVYWYQQALGLGLQFLLWYDEGEERNRGNFPPRFSGRQFPNYSSELNVNALELEDSALYLCASRPSGSRETQYFGPGTRLLVL.

This clonotype came up many times. The chain links TRBV18 to TRBJ2-5; D call uncertain. V lost 2 bases and J 5 bases, leaving 6 bases between the germline ends. This CDR3 region has 12 residues. Germline V gene sequence: CDR1 KGHSH, CDR2 LQKENI. The CDR3 loop reads CASSPRLETQYF. The CDR3 DNA reads as TGTGCCAGCTCACCAAGATTGGAGACCCAGTACTTC.

The V and J genes are TRBV11-2 and TRBJ2-7; possible D gene TRBD2, 5 bases. This CDR3 has 16 amino acids. Germline V gives CDR1 SGHAT, CDR2 FQNNGV. V was shortened by 1 base and J by 4 bases, with 17 bases between the two germline ends. The CDR3 here is CASSLVVGGPAYEQYF. In DNA, the CDR3 is TGTGCCAGCAGCTTAGTAGTTGGAGGTCCGGCTTACGAGCAGTACTTC. Filled out from reference TRBV11-2 and TRBJ2-7, the complete variable domain reads EAGVAQSPRYKIIEKRQSVAFWCNPISGHATLYWYQQILGQGPKLLIQFQNNGVVDDSQLPKDRFSAERLKGVDSTLKIQPAKLEDSAVYLCASSLVVGGPAYEQYFGPGTRLTVT.

This clonotype was seen a few times. The V gene is TRBV19, the J gene TRBJ1-5, with D possibly being TRBD1 (6 bases). The V and J ends lost 7 bases and 4 bases respectively, with 14 bases between them. The CDR3 contains 14 residues. The germline V gene encodes CDR1 LNHDA and CDR2 SQIVND (reference sequence). The CDR3 protein is CASTDRLFNQPQHF. CDR3 DNA sequence: TGTGCCAGTACGGACAGATTGTTTAATCAGCCCCAGCATTTT.

CDR3: CASSRSAGAYSLPYNEQFF. As DNA, the CDR3 is TGTGCCAGCAGCCGTTCGGCGGGAGCCTATTCCCTTCCCTACAATGAGCAGTTCTTC. This sequence joins TRBV11-2 and TRBJ2-1, with 7 bases identical to TRBD2. After removal of 5 bases from V and 2 bases from J, the junction contained 18 bases not matched to a gene. The CDR3 covers 19 residues. The V gene's germline CDR1 is SGHAT and CDR2 FQNNGV. Based on the CDR3 plus reference TRBV11-2 and TRBJ2-1, the full variable domain is EAGVAQSPRYKIIEKRQSVAFWCNPISGHATLYWYQQILGQGPKLLIQFQNNGVVDDSQLPKDRFSAERLKGVDSTLKIQPAKLEDSAVYLCASSRSAGAYSLPYNEQFFGPGTRLTVL.

V is TRBV29-1 and J is TRBJ2-1, with 11 bases lining up with TRBD2. This CDR3 is 19 amino acids long. V was clipped by 4 bases and J by 3 bases; unmatched bases: 17. Germline CDR1 is SQVTM and CDR2 is ANQGSEA. The CDR3 DNA reads TGCAGCGTTGTTATCGGCGGGACTAGCGGCTCCAAGAGCTACAATGAGCAGTTCTTC. Translating gives CSVVIGGTSGSKSYNEQFF.

The genes are TRBV7-2 and TRBJ2-7; TRBD2 might be the D (6 bases). Trimming took off 7 bases at V and 3 bases at J, with 16 bases between the two ends. CDR3 size: 14 residues. From germline, CDR1 is SGHTA and CDR2 FQGNSA. CDR3 in DNA: TGTGCCAGCACCATTAGCGGAGCCCACTACGAGCAGTACTTC. It is translated as CASTISGAHYEQYF.

This chain connects TRBV21-1 to TRBJ2-1; no check of the table's D call, TRBD2, against the DNA was made. TRBV21-1 represents a pseudogene. The CDR3 has 16 amino acids. This chain's CDR3 is CASSKVTSGNYNEQFF. The CDR3, as DNA: TGTGCCAGCAGCAAAGTAACTAGCGGGAACTACAATGAGCAGTTCTTC.

There are a few counts of this clonotype. CDR3 in amino acids: CAALARSSYEQYF. Written as DNA, the CDR3 is TGTGCCGCCCTAGCGCGAAGCTCCTACGAGCAGTACTTC. The rearrangement links TRBV6-1 to TRBJ2-7; tentatively, D is TRBD2 (6 bases). Per germline, CDR1 MNHNS and CDR2 SASEGT. The germline V and J ends were trimmed by 11 bases and 0 bases, with 14 bases remaining between them. This CDR3 has 13 residues.

This clonotype was seen a handful of times. The junction does not match germline at one end; this may be a read error. V is TRBV29-1 and J is TRBJ1-1; D is perhaps TRBD1 (6 bases). CDR1 SQVTM and CDR2 ANQGSEA come from the germline V gene. The CDR3 runs 11 residues. The DNA of the CDR3 is TGCAGCGTAGGACAGAACGCTGAAGCTTTCTTT. Its translation: CSVGQNAEAFF.

The chain recombines TRBV4-3 with TRBJ2-3, with 7 positions matching TRBD1. The V and J ends lost 5 bases and 1 base, in that order; junction bases with no gene match: 6. The CDR3 is 15 residues long. Germline lookup yields CDR1 LGHNA and CDR2 YSLEER. For the CDR3, the DNA is TGCGCCAGCAGCTCTGGACAGGAGCGCACAGATACGCAGTATTTT. It translates to CASSSGQERTDTQYF.

V usage is TRBV20-1 and J usage is TRBJ1-6; TRBD1 might be the D (5 bases). This CDR3 is built from 16 residues. Trimming removed 3 bases from V and 7 bases from J, with 19 bases in between. Germline-derived CDR1 and CDR2 are DFQATT and SNEGSKA (reference sequence). The DNA of the CDR3 is TGCAGTGCTAGCCAATATGGACAAGCCATCAATTCACCCCTCCACTTT. Protein sequence: CSASQYGQAINSPLHF.

This clonotype was counted a few times. The chain couples TRBV20-1 to TRBJ2-5; 9 positions match TRBD1. V lost 5 bases, J lost 4 bases, and 14 bases stayed unmatched. Germline-derived CDR1 and CDR2 are DFQATT and SNEGSKA (reference sequence). The CDR3 runs 16 residues. This chain's CDR3 is CSAGQPGTGTRETQYF. CDR3 bases: TGCAGTGCTGGACAACCCGGGACAGGGACCAGAGAGACCCAGTACTTC.

This clonotype was seen more than once but under ten times. The J gene is TRBJ2-1, the V gene TRBV28, with 10 positions matching TRBD2. The V and J ends lost 3 bases and 9 bases, in that order; junction bases with no gene match: 8. The germline V gene encodes CDR1 MDHEN and CDR2 SYDVKM. The CDR3 covers 15 residues. The CDR3 sequence is CASSLRASGSVEQFF. The CDR3 DNA sequence: TGTGCCAGCAGTTTGAGGGCTAGCGGGAGTGTTGAGCAGTTCTTC.

This chain connects TRBV3-1 to TRBJ2-7; 12 bases line up with TRBD2. The length of the CDR3 is 15 residues. Germline trimming cut 3 bases from V and 6 bases from J; bases unmatched to any gene: 6. From germline, CDR1 is LGHDT and CDR2 YNNKEL (reference sequence). CDR3 protein: CASSHRLAGAGEQYF. CDR3 bases: TGTGCCAGCAGCCACCGACTAGCGGGAGCCGGCGAGCAGTACTTC.

The chain uses TRBV12-3 or TRBV12-4 and TRBJ2-3, with a tentative D call TRBD2 (6 bases). The CDR3 contains 14 residues. The V end was cut by 6 bases, the J end by 0 bases, with 10 bases between. CDR3 DNA: TGTGCCAGCAGAAAAGGGACTAGCACAGATACGCAGTATTTT. Amino acid sequence: CASRKGTSTDTQYF.